The clone carrying this T cell receptor (beta chain) was detected many times. Its antigen remains unknown. The data stem from a study of T cells in Graves' hyperthyroidism and ophthalmopathy. Whole-study results and caveats: Blood also held most thyroid clonotypes expanded beyond 0.001.

Graves' hyperthyroidism showing no ophthalmopathy progression within 18 months was considered stable. Exclusions: uncontrolled infection, other autoimmune disease, pregnancy, lactation. Each diagnosis drew on symptoms, thyroxine, TRAb, thyroid ultrasound and orbital computed tomography findings. This CDR3 comprises 15 residues. V lost 5 bases, J lost 2 bases, and 13 bases lay in between. Germline loops: CDR1 SGHAT, CDR2 FQNNGV. Authors of the study amplified TCR beta CDR3 regions from RNA transcripts. The HTBI primer set was used in a first-round RT-PCR of the TCR CDR3. TCRdb analysed the multiplex PCR reads with MiXCR anew, one entry per CDR3 protein. The repertoire has roughly 700,000 distinct CDR3 sequences, 14% of them found once; the top ten carry 9.5% to 13%.

The sequenced sample was blood. The rearrangement joins TRBV11-2 to TRBJ1-5; D gene unclear. The clonotype originates from a woman between 18 and 29 years old with Graves' hyperthyroidism. This CDR3 is CASSPGQLGNQPQHF. In DNA form, the CDR3 reads TGTGCCAGCAGCCCTGGTCAGTTAGGCAATCAGCCCCAGCATTTT.